These T cell receptor beta chains were read from a single sample in a study of blood T cell repertoires in COVID-19. Clones were read by immunoSEQ multiplex PCR, and TCRdb kept only the in-frame ones, dropping some. The data hold around 250,000 clones, with 70% to 90% observed a single time. Sequenced sample: PBMCs or T cells enriched from blood (not recorded which). Receptors were obtained from a woman in her twenties or thirties with acute COVID-19. Each CDR3 is given without its conserved first and last residue. Fields, in order: V gene, J gene, CDR3 protein.

TRBV2	TRBJ2-7	ASSEASGSIKQY
TRBV28	TRBJ2-7	ASSSLAGGSYEQY
TRBV15	TRBJ2-7	ATSRVRTAGTSGTYEQY
TRBV15	TRBJ1-4	ATRDRHNEKLF
TRBV3-1/TRBV3-2	TRBJ1-1	ASSRTGRGTEAF
TRBV11-2	TRBJ2-7	ASSQSGREVDEQY
TRBV28	TRBJ2-2	ASSPSLGGRVTGELF
TRBV6-5	TRBJ1-5	ASSLNNQPQH
TRBV28	TRBJ1-1	ASRPDRVETEAF
TRBV6-1	TRBJ2-1	ASSEAGSAANEQF
TRBV6-5	TRBJ1-3	ASSSRGLSSGNTIY
TRBV4-2	TRBJ2-7	ASSQEIPGLAGTYEQY
TRBV3-1/TRBV3-2	TRBJ2-3	ASSQGLAIGTDTQY
TRBV7-3	TRBJ2-5	ASSREGETQY
TRBV27	TRBJ2-7	ASSREASYEQY
TRBV7-2	TRBJ1-4	ASSFRGEEKLF